A selection of T cell receptor beta chains follows, all from one sample in a study of Ad26.COV2.S vaccination and SARS-CoV-2 variants. Measured with immunoSEQ multiplex PCR; TCRdb has only the in-frame clones, and not every one. Of about 400,000 clones in the sample, approximately 90% are singletons; the top ten hold approximately 1.9%. The sequencing used peripheral blood, collected in a trial of Ad26.COV2.S vaccine versus placebo. These receptors came from a person between 18 and 65 years old who received the Ad26.COV2.S COVID-19 vaccine or a placebo. CDR3s leave out the opening cysteine and the closing phenylalanine or tryptophan.

v_call,j_call,cdr3_length,cdr3_aa
TRBV23-1,TRBJ1-3,14,ATMGGSALGENTIY
TRBV2,TRBJ2-1,16,ASSEPSTGAGGGNEQF
TRBV5-6,TRBJ2-1,14,ASSPGTSGRYNEQF
TRBV7-2,TRBJ2-1,13,ASSLEGYVYNEQF
TRBV30,TRBJ1-1,13,AWSVPGFGNTEAF
TRBV5-4,TRBJ2-5,12,ASSGDSHQETQY
TRBV5-4,TRBJ1-1,12,ASRAGQGAREAF
TRBV30,TRBJ1-1,9,AWSYSIEAF
TRBV7-9,TRBJ2-1,13,ASSFVTPLVGEQF
TRBV14,TRBJ2-3,14,ASSQDLRRSTDTQY
TRBV6-4,TRBJ1-2,13,ASRKDNWGNYGYT
TRBV19,TRBJ2-5,13,ASSFPTGTQETQY
TRBV5-6,TRBJ2-3,14,ASSFTLARSTDTQY
TRBV7-3,TRBJ2-7,12,ASSLSREGPEQY
TRBV9,TRBJ1-4,15,ASSSDRFGATNEKLF
TRBV5-5,TRBJ2-7,11,ASSFWVDYEQY
TRBV5-4,TRBJ1-2,12,ASRVNYGGYGYT
TRBV6-2/TRBV6-3,TRBJ2-6,12,ASSYGSGANVLT
TRBV5-6,TRBJ1-6,14,ASSARDRGYNSPLH
TRBV24-1,TRBJ1-3,11,ATSDAEVDTIY
TRBV20-1,TRBJ1-4,9,SAGTAEKLF
TRBV5-6,TRBJ2-3,12,ASSPGLSTDTQY
TRBV28,TRBJ2-7,11,ASSLGSSYEQY
TRBV11-1,TRBJ2-5,11,ASSSPYMETQY
TRBV7-9,TRBJ1-4,14,ASSLLGAPLGEKLF
TRBV7-2,TRBJ2-7,12,ASTQIAGSYEQY